This T cell receptor (beta chain) stems from a study of blood T cell repertoires in COVID-19. Study-wide context: The samples span acute and convalescent COVID-19 from the United States, Italy and Spain. Sample material is recorded as cDNA or gDNA derived from T cells, B-cell-depleted T cells, or PBMCs.

The assay was immunoSEQ multiplex PCR, and TCRdb's table has in-frame clones only and misses some. The table has some 400,000 clones, more than 70% seen once. In this sample, this clone turned up once. The CDR3 spans 15 residues. V gave up 6 bases and J gave up 3 bases; unmatched junction bases: 6. Germline loops: CDR1 MNHNY, CDR2 SVGAGI (reference sequence). Grouping used clinical history reported by participants in a survey and questionnaire. The chain is built from TRBV6-6 and TRBJ2-7, with 12 bases identical to TRBD2. The sequence was obtained from a man aged 25-40 years who had recovered from COVID-19. The material sequenced was PBMCs or T cells enriched from blood (not recorded which). In DNA, the CDR3 is TGTGCCAGCAGCCCTAGCGGGGGGGTTAGCTACGAGCAGTACTTC. It translates to CASSPSGGVSYEQYF.